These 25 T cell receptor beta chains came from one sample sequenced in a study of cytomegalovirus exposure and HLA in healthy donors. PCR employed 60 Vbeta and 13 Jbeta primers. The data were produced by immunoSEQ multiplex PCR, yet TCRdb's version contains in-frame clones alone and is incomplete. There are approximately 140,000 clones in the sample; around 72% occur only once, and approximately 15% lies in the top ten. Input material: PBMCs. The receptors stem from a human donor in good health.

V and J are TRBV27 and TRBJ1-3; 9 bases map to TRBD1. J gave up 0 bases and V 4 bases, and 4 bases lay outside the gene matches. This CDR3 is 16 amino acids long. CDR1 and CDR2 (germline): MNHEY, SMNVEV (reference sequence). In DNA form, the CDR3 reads TGTGCCAGCAGTTACCGACAGGGGGACTCTGGAAACACCATATATTTT. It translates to CASSYRQGDSGNTIYF.

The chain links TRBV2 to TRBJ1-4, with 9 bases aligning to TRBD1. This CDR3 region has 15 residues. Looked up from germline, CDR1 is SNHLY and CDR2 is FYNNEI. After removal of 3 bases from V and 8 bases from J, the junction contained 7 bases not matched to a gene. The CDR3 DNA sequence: TGTGCCAGCAGTGATCGGGACAGGGTCGAGGAAAAACTGTTTTTT. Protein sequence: CASSDRDRVEEKLFF.

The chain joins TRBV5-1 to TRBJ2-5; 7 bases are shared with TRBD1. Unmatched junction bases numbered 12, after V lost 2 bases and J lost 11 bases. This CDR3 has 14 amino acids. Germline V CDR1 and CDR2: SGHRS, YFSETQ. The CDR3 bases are TGCGCCAGCAGCTTCCGGGACAGTTTTGATGAGCAGTACTTC. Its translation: CASSFRDSFDEQYF.

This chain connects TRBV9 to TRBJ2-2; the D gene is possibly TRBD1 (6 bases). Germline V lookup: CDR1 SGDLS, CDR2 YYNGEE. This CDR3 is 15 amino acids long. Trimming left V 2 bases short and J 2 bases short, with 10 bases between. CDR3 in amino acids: CASSVGGHNTGELFF. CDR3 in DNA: TGTGCCAGCAGCGTTGGGGGACATAACACCGGGGAGCTGTTTTTT.

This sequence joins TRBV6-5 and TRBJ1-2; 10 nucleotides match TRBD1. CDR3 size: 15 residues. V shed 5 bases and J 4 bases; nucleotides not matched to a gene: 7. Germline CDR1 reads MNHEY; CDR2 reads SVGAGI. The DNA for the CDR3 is TGTGCCAGCAGTCGGGGGACAGGGGTCACCTATGGCTACACCTTC. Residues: CASSRGTGVTYGYTF.

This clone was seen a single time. The CDR3 is CASRRQGNNEKLFF. The CDR3 DNA reads TGCGCCAGCCGGCGGCAGGGGAACAATGAAAAACTGTTTTTT. This chain connects TRBV5-1 to TRBJ1-4; D perhaps matches TRBD1 (6 bases). This CDR3 has 14 amino acids. Germline lookup yields CDR1 SGHRS and CDR2 YFSETQ. V lost 7 bases and J lost 5, with 15 bases in between.

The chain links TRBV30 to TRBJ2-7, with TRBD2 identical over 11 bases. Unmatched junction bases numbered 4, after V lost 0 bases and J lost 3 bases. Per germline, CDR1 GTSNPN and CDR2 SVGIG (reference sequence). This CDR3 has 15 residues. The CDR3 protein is CAWSVLTSGGYEQYF. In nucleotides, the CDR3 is TGTGCCTGGAGTGTACTCACTAGCGGGGGCTACGAGCAGTACTTC. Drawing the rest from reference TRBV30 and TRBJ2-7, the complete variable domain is SQTIHQWPATLVQPVGSPLSLECTVEGTSNPNLYWYRQAAGRGLQLLFYSVGIGQISSEVPQNLSASRPQDRQFILSSKKLLLSDSGFYLCAWSVLTSGGYEQYFGPGTRLTVT.

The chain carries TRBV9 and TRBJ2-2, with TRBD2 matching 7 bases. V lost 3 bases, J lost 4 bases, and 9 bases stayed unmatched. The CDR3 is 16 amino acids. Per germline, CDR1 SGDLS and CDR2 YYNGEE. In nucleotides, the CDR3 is TGTGCCAGCAGCGCCTTCTCGGGGGGTGGCACCGGGGAGCTGTTTTTT. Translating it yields CASSAFSGGGTGELFF.

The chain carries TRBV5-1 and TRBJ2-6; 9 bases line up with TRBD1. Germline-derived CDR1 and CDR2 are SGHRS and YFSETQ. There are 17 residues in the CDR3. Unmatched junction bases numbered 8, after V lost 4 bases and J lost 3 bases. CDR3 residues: CASSKGQGGGGANVLTF. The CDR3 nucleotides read TGCGCCAGCAGCAAGGGACAGGGTGGCGGTGGGGCCAACGTCCTGACTTTC.

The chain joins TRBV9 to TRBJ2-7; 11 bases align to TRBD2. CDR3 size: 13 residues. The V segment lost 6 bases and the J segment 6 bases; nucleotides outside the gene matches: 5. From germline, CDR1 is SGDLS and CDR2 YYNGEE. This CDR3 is CASTKGLAGEQYF. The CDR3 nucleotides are TGTGCCAGCACCAAAGGACTAGCGGGCGAGCAGTACTTC.

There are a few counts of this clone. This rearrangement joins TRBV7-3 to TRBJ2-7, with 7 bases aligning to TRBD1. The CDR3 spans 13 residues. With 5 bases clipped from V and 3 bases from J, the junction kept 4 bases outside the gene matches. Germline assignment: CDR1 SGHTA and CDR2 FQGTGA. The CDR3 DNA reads TGTGCCAGCAGCGAGACAGGGAACTACGAGCAGTACTTC. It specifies CASSETGNYEQYF.

The CDR3 nucleotides read TGCGCCAGCAGCCAAGTTTCAGGGCGGTCACCCCTCCACTTT. It yields the protein CASSQVSGRSPLHF. The genes are TRBV4-1 and TRBJ1-6; D is perhaps TRBD1 (5 bases). Germline-derived CDR1 and CDR2 are MGHRA and YSYEKL. V dropped 1 base and J dropped 10 bases, with 11 bases sitting between them. The CDR3 covers 14 residues.

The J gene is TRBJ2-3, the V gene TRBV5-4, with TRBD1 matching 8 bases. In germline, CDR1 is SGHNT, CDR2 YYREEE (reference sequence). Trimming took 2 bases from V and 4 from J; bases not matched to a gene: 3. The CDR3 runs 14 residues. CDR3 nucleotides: TGTGCCAGCAGCTTCAGGGGGCGCCCAGATACGCAGTATTTT. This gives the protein CASSFRGRPDTQYF.

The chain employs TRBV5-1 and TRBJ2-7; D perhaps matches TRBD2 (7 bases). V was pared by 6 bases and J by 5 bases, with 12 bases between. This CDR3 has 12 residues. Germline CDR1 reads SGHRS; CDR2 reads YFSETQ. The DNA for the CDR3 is TGCGCCAGCAAGGGGGGGGCCAACGAGCAGTACTTC. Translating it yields CASKGGANEQYF. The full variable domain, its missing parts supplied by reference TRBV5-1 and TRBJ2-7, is KAGVTQTPRYLIKTRGQQVTLSCSPISGHRSVSWYQQTPGQGLQFLFEYFSETQRNKGNFPGRFSGRQFSNSRSEMNVSTLELGDSALYLCASKGGANEQYFGPGTRLTVT.

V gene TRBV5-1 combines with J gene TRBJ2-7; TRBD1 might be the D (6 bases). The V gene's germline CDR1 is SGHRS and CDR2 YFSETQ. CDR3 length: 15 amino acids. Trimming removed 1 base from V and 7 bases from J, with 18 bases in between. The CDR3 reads CASSLRSGASREQYF. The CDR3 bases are TGCGCCAGCAGCTTGAGGTCAGGGGCATCCAGGGAGCAGTACTTC.

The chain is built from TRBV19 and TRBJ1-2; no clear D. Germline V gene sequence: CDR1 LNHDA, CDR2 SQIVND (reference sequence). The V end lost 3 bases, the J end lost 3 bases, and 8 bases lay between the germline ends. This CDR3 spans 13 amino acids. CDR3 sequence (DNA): TGTGCCAGTAGTATTAAGGCGGACTATGGCTACACCTTC. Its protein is CASSIKADYGYTF.

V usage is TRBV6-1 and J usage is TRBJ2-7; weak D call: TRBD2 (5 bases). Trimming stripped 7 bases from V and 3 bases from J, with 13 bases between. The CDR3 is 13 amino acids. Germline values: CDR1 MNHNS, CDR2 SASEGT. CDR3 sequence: CASNPQRNYEQYF. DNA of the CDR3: TGTGCCAGCAACCCCCAGCGGAACTACGAGCAGTACTTC.

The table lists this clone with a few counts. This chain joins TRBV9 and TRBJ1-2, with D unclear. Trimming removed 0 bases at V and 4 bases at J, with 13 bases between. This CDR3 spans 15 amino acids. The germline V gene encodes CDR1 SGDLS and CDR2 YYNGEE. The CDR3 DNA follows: TGTGCCAGCAGCGTAGAGGCTACCGAGGGCTATGGCTACACCTTC. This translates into CASSVEATEGYGYTF.

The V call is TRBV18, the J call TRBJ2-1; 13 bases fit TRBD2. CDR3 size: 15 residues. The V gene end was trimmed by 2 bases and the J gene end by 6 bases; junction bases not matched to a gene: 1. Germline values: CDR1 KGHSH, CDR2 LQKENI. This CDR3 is CASSPGTSGINEQFF. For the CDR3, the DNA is TGTGCCAGCTCACCAGGGACTAGCGGGATCAATGAGCAGTTCTTC.

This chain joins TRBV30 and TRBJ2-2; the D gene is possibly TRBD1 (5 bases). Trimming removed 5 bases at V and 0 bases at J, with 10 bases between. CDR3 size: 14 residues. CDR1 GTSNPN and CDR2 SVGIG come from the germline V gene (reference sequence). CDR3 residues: CAWGRGTNTGELFF. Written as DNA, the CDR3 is TGTGCCTGGGGAAGGGGAACGAACACCGGGGAGCTGTTTTTT.

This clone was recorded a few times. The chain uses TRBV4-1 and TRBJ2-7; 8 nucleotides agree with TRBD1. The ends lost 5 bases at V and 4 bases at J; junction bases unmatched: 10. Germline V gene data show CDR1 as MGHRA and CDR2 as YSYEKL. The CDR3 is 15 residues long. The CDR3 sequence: CASSKGQGEGYEQYF. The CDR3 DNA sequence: TGCGCCAGCAGCAAAGGACAGGGAGAGGGTTACGAGCAGTACTTC.

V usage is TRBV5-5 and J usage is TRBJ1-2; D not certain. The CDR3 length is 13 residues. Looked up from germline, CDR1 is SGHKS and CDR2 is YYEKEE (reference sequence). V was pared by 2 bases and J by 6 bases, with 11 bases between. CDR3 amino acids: CASSFGPANGYTF. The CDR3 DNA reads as TGTGCCAGCAGCTTCGGCCCAGCGAATGGCTACACCTTC.

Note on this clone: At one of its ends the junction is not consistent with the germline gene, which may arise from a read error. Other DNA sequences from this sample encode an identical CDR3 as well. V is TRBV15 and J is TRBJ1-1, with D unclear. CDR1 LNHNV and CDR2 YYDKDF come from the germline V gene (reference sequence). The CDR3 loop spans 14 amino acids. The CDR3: CATSTRLVNTEAFF. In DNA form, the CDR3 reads TGTGCCACCAGCACGAGGTTAGTGAACACTGAGGCTTTCTTT.

The CDR3, as DNA: TGTGCCAGCAGCTTCGACAGGGCGGACCGGGAACTGTTTTTT. Translation gives CASSFDRADRELFF. The chain couples TRBV7-9 to TRBJ1-4; 7 bases fit TRBD1. Trimming at V came to 3 bases and at J to 12 bases, leaving 10 bases not matched to a gene. The CDR3 has 14 residues. CDR1 is SEHNR, CDR2 FQNEAQ, per germline (reference sequence). Together with reference TRBV7-9 and TRBJ1-4, the CDR3 gives the full variable domain: DTGVSQNPRHKITKRGQNVTFRCDPISEHNRLYWYRQTLGQGPEFLTYFQNEAQLEKSRLLSDRFSAERPKGSFSTLEIQRTEQGDSAMYLCASSFDRADRELFFGSGTQLSVL.

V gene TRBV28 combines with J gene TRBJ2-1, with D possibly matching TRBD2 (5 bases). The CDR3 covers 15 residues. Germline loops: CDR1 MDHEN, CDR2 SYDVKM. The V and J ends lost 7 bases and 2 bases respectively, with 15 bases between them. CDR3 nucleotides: TGTGCCAGCACGGTATCACTAGGCCCCTACAATGAGCAGTTCTTC. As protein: CASTVSLGPYNEQFF.